Each of the 13 T cell receptor beta chains below was sequenced from the same sample in a study of regulatory T cells in long-lasting Graves disease. The time point is: persistent/refractory GD, antithyroid drugs over 5 years with positive TRAb. Making the TCR library involved RNA that had been extracted from PBMCs. For TCR beta, libraries came from iRepertoire HTBI primers and Arm-PCR of CDR3 regions. TCRdb called the multiplex PCR reads again in MiXCR, with one record for every CDR3 protein. The table records under 500,000 distinct CDR3 sequences, roughly 20% of them present only once. The sample consisted of peripheral blood mononuclear cells (PBMCs), taken when the disease was refractory, from a patient treated with antithyroid drugs. The receptors shown here come from a female donor with Graves disease.

Ten or more counts support this clonotype. This rearrangement joins TRBV27 to TRBJ1-6; tentatively, D is TRBD1 (5 bases). Germline V CDR1 and CDR2: MNHEY, SMNVEV (reference sequence). The CDR3 is made up of 17 amino acids. V dropped 2 bases and J dropped 10 bases, with 21 bases sitting between them. CDR3 DNA: TGTGCCAGCAGTTTAGGCAGGGAGGGGCGCGTACGCTCACCCCTCCACTTT. Translation gives CASSLGREGRVRSPLHF.

The chain couples TRBV19 to TRBJ2-3; D is possibly TRBD1 (7 bases). Germline V gene data show CDR1 as LNHDA and CDR2 as SQIVND (reference sequence). This CDR3 comprises 17 residues. V was shortened by 2 bases and J by 0 bases, with 15 bases between the two germline ends. CDR3 sequence reads: CASSIRGTVGSTDTQYF. The CDR3 DNA reads TGTGCCAGTAGTATACGCGGGACAGTTGGGAGCACAGATACGCAGTATTTT.

The CDR3 loop is CASSPLHSAGANVLTF. In nucleotides, the CDR3 is TGTGCCAGCTCACCACTACATTCGGCCGGGGCCAACGTCCTGACTTTC. The chain links TRBV18 to TRBJ2-6; no definite D call. The CDR3 runs to 16 residues. Germline CDR1 KGHSH, CDR2 LQKENI. Trimming removed 1 base from V and 4 bases from J, with 11 bases in between.

In its sample, this clonotype was seen many times. The chain couples TRBV18 to TRBJ2-5; the D gene is possibly TRBD1 (7 bases). Per germline, CDR1 KGHSH and CDR2 LQKENI. CDR3 size: 15 residues. V dropped 4 bases and J dropped 5 bases, with 17 bases sitting between them. The CDR3 coding sequence is TGTGCCAGCTCACTGCCAGGGGGGATAAAGGAGACCCAGTACTTC. Encoded protein: CASSLPGGIKETQYF.

Notes on this clonotype: Mismatch with germline at one junction end may stem from a read error. CDR3 amino acids: CAIRDRGNRPQHF. CDR3 nucleotides: TGTGCCATCAGGGACAGGGGCAATCGGCCCCAGCATTTT. The J gene is TRBJ1-5, the V gene TRBV10-3; 9 nucleotides match TRBD1. The germline V gene has CDR1 ENHRY and CDR2 SYGVKD. CDR3 length: 13 residues.

This clonotype was recorded many times. The V call is TRBV2, the J call TRBJ2-5; TRBD2 might be the D (6 bases). CDR1 and CDR2 from the germline V gene are SNHLY and FYNNEI. Deletions cut 4 bases from V and 5 bases from J, with 17 bases between. The CDR3 runs 15 residues. CDR3 protein: CASSAPDGTGETQYF. In DNA form, the CDR3 reads TGTGCCAGCAGTGCCCCAGACGGGACTGGGGAGACCCAGTACTTC.

The sample holds many counts of this clonotype. This rearrangement joins TRBV28 to TRBJ2-7; 8 nucleotides line up with TRBD1. Per germline, CDR1 MDHEN and CDR2 SYDVKM. The CDR3 has 14 residues. Trimming at V came to 4 bases and at J to 2 bases, leaving 4 bases not matched to a gene. CDR3 in amino acids: CASSWDRSTYEQYF. As DNA, the CDR3 is TGTGCCAGCAGTTGGGACAGGAGCACCTACGAGCAGTACTTC.

This clonotype was seen repeatedly, ten times or more. An end of the junction differs from the germline gene, which may be a read error. This chain uses TRBV2 with TRBJ1-2; possibly TRBD1 for D (6 bases). Per germline, CDR1 SNHLY and CDR2 FYNNEI. This CDR3 spans 14 amino acids. The CDR3 here is CASTEFGQNYGYTF. CDR3 nucleotide sequence: TGTGCCAGCACTGAATTCGGACAGAACTATGGCTACACCTTC.

In this sample, this clonotype turned up many times. The chain employs TRBV2 and TRBJ2-7, with 11 bases that match TRBD2. CDR1 and CDR2 from the germline V gene are SNHLY and FYNNEI. The CDR3 consists of 16 residues. With V trimmed by 1 base and J by 3 bases, 5 bases remained unmatched. The CDR3 DNA is TGTGCCAGCAGTGAAGGACTAGCGGGATCGTTCTACGAGCAGTACTTC. This sequence encodes CASSEGLAGSFYEQYF.

This clonotype was counted ten times or more. The CDR3 bases are TGTGCCACCTATTGGACAGGAACTAACTATGGCTACACCTTC. It translates to CATYWTGTNYGYTF. This rearrangement joins TRBV28 to TRBJ1-2, with 7 bases aligning to TRBD1. This CDR3 contains 14 residues. V was clipped by 10 bases and J by 0 bases; unmatched bases: 8. In germline, CDR1 is MDHEN, CDR2 SYDVKM.

This clonotype was recorded at least ten times. This rearrangement joins TRBV28 to TRBJ2-5; D may match TRBD1 or TRBD2 (5 bases each). The CDR3 length is 14 residues. Per germline, CDR1 MDHEN and CDR2 SYDVKM. Trimming removed 3 bases at V and 0 bases at J, with 8 bases between. For the CDR3, the DNA is TGTGCCAGCAGTTTGGGACCGAACCAAGAGACCCAGTACTTC. Amino acids: CASSLGPNQETQYF.

There are a few counts of this clonotype. The chain carries TRBV20-1 and TRBJ2-7, with a weak D call TRBD2 (6 bases). The length of the CDR3 is 14 residues. CDR1 and CDR2 from the germline V gene are DFQATT and SNEGSKA (reference sequence). V was pared by 4 bases and J by 4 bases, with 17 bases between. CDR3: CSATIRDFPYEQYF. In DNA form, the CDR3 reads TGCAGTGCTACCATCCGGGACTTTCCTTACGAGCAGTACTTC.

This clonotype was seen at least ten times. The chain joins TRBV6-1 to TRBJ2-7; TRBD2 agrees at 7 bases. Germline CDR1 reads MNHNS; CDR2 reads SASEGT. V trimming: 0 bases; J trimming: 6 bases; junction bases outside the gene matches: 5. CDR3 length equals 14 residues. Here the CDR3 DNA reads TGTGCCAGCAGTGAAGCAGGTGGGGGGGTCGAGCAGTACTTC. This gives the protein CASSEAGGGVEQYF.